A selection of T cell receptor beta chains follows, all from one sample in a study of blood T cell repertoires in COVID-19. Here immunoSEQ multiplex PCR was the method, and the copy in TCRdb shows in-frame clones only, minus some. Of some 240,000 clones in the sample, 65% to 90% are singletons; the top ten hold around 1.5%. The specimen was peripheral blood. Every receptor here comes from a woman aged 40 to 49 who had recovered from COVID-19. Both conserved end residues are part of each CDR3. A D gene is named only where the DNA matches it firmly. Clone size, where shown, is once, few, many, or a class for clones that have expanded.

V gene: TRBV25-1; D gene: NA; J gene: TRBJ2-7; clone size: once; CDR3 protein: CASSDRGSGQYEQYF; CDR3 DNA: TGTGCCAGCAGTGACCGTGGGTCAGGACAATACGAGCAGTACTTC
V gene: TRBV18; D gene: TRBD1; J gene: TRBJ1-1; clone size: NA; CDR3 protein: CASQYGQGNTEAFF; CDR3 DNA: TGTGCCAGCCAATATGGACAGGGGAACACTGAAGCTTTCTTT
V gene: TRBV5-1; D gene: NA; J gene: TRBJ2-7; clone size: once; CDR3 protein: CASSLGSAGTPSYEQYF; CDR3 DNA: TGCGCCAGCAGCCTAGGGTCCGCCGGGACACCTTCCTACGAGCAGTACTTC
V gene: TRBV28; D gene: NA; J gene: TRBJ1-2; clone size: NA; CDR3 protein: CASNIASVVRGYTF; CDR3 DNA: TGTGCCAGCAATATCGCGTCGGTCGTGAGGGGCTACACCTTC
V gene: TRBV4-3; D gene: TRBD2; J gene: TRBJ2-1; clone size: NA; CDR3 protein: CASSQVAGGGEQFF; CDR3 DNA: TGCGCCAGCAGCCAAGTGGCGGGGGGGGGTGAGCAGTTCTTC
V gene: TRBV4-3; D gene: NA; J gene: TRBJ2-5; clone size: NA; CDR3 protein: CASSQGQGGETQYF; CDR3 DNA: TGCGCCAGCAGCCAAGGTCAGGGGGGAGAGACCCAGTACTTC
V gene: TRBV6-5; D gene: TRBD1; J gene: TRBJ2-7; clone size: NA; CDR3 protein: CASSKQGARYEQYF; CDR3 DNA: TGTGCCAGCAGTAAACAGGGGGCTCGGTACGAGCAGTACTTC
V gene: TRBV15; D gene: TRBD1; J gene: TRBJ1-1; clone size: NA; CDR3 protein: CATSSKRQGSADTEAFF; CDR3 DNA: TGTGCCACCAGCAGTAAACGACAGGGTAGTGCGGACACTGAAGCTTTCTTT
V gene: TRBV28; D gene: TRBD2; J gene: TRBJ2-1; clone size: NA; CDR3 protein: CASSFLRGGNNEQFF; CDR3 DNA: TGTGCCAGCAGTTTTCTGCGGGGGGGGAACAATGAGCAGTTCTTC
V gene: TRBV28; D gene: NA; J gene: TRBJ2-3; clone size: NA; CDR3 protein: CASAVGGSGLTHTQYF; CDR3 DNA: TGTGCCAGCGCCGTTGGGGGTTCGGGACTCACCCATACGCAGTATTTT
V gene: TRBV5-6; D gene: NA; J gene: TRBJ2-5; clone size: NA; CDR3 protein: CASSLALTKQETQYF; CDR3 DNA: TGTGCCAGCAGCTTGGCGCTAACGAAGCAAGAGACCCAGTACTTC
V gene: TRBV5-1; D gene: TRBD2; J gene: TRBJ2-1; clone size: NA; CDR3 protein: CASSLSSGAGGYNEQFF; CDR3 DNA: TGCGCCAGCAGCTTGTCCTCCGGCGCGGGGGGATACAATGAGCAGTTCTTC
V gene: TRBV7-9; D gene: TRBD1; J gene: TRBJ1-1; clone size: NA; CDR3 protein: CASSTGQAWSTEAFF; CDR3 DNA: TGTGCCAGCAGCACCGGACAGGCATGGAGCACTGAAGCTTTCTTT
V gene: TRBV19; D gene: NA; J gene: TRBJ1-4; clone size: NA; CDR3 protein: CASSEGATNEKLFF; CDR3 DNA: TGTGCCAGTAGTGAGGGGGCAACTAATGAAAAACTGTTTTTT
V gene: TRBV2; D gene: TRBD2; J gene: TRBJ2-7; clone size: NA; CDR3 protein: CASSEARSSGGTYYEQYF; CDR3 DNA: TGTGCCAGCAGTGAAGCCCGGAGTAGCGGGGGGACTTACTACGAGCAGTACTTC
V gene: TRBV2; D gene: TRBD1; J gene: TRBJ2-1; clone size: NA; CDR3 protein: CASRDGQGGVHERFF; CDR3 DNA: TGTGCCAGCAGGGATGGACAGGGTGGAGTCCATGAGCGGTTCTTC
V gene: TRBV3-1/TRBV3-2; D gene: NA; J gene: TRBJ2-7; clone size: few; CDR3 protein: CASSQGEGRGAWYF; CDR3 DNA: TGTGCCAGCAGCCAAGGTGAAGGACGGGGAGCTTGGTACTTC
V gene: TRBV19; D gene: NA; J gene: TRBJ2-7; clone size: NA; CDR3 protein: CASSIGRGSSYEQYF; CDR3 DNA: TGTGCCAGTAGTATAGGGCGGGGCTCGTCCTACGAGCAGTACTTC
V gene: TRBV3-1/TRBV3-2; D gene: NA; J gene: TRBJ2-1; clone size: once; CDR3 protein: CASSQGGLNNEQFF; CDR3 DNA: TGTGCCAGCAGCCAAGGGGGACTTAACAATGAGCAGTTCTTC
V gene: TRBV19; D gene: TRBD1; J gene: TRBJ2-7; clone size: NA; CDR3 protein: CASSQDRGFYEQYF; CDR3 DNA: TGTGCCAGTAGTCAAGACAGGGGGTTCTACGAGCAGTACTTC
V gene: TRBV4-3; D gene: TRBD1; J gene: TRBJ1-2; clone size: once; CDR3 protein: CASSQDVNRGLYGYTF; CDR3 DNA: TGCGCCAGCAGCCAAGATGTGAACAGGGGATTATATGGCTACACCTTC
V gene: TRBV6-6; D gene: NA; J gene: TRBJ2-5; clone size: few; CDR3 protein: CASKVGGRETQYF; CDR3 DNA: TGTGCCAGCAAGGTCGGGGGGCGCGAGACCCAGTACTTC
V gene: TRBV11-2; D gene: NA; J gene: TRBJ1-1; clone size: NA; CDR3 protein: CASSPVLGGRTEAFF; CDR3 DNA: TGTGCCAGCAGCCCAGTGTTGGGGGGTCGCACTGAAGCTTTCTTT
V gene: TRBV19; D gene: TRBD1; J gene: TRBJ1-6; clone size: NA; CDR3 protein: CASTDRVVSPLHF; CDR3 DNA: TGTGCCAGTACGGACAGGGTGGTTTCACCCCTCCACTTT
V gene: TRBV11-2; D gene: NA; J gene: TRBJ1-4; clone size: once; CDR3 protein: CASSLTGTQTNEKLFF; CDR3 DNA: TGTGCCAGCAGCCTCACAGGGACCCAAACTAATGAAAAACTGTTTTTT
V gene: TRBV18; D gene: NA; J gene: TRBJ1-3; clone size: NA; CDR3 protein: CASSPPGQGGGNTIYF; CDR3 DNA: TGTGCCAGCTCACCACCGGGGCAGGGAGGTGGAAACACCATATATTTT
V gene: TRBV5-1; D gene: TRBD2; J gene: TRBJ2-3; clone size: few; CDR3 protein: CASSFEGLAGPSTDTQYF; CDR3 DNA: TGCGCCAGCAGCTTCGAGGGACTAGCGGGCCCTAGCACAGATACGCAGTATTTT
V gene: TRBV15; D gene: NA; J gene: TRBJ2-5; clone size: NA; CDR3 protein: CATSRTVQETQYF; CDR3 DNA: TGTGCCACCAGCAGGACAGTACAAGAGACCCAGTACTTC
V gene: TRBV2; D gene: TRBD1; J gene: TRBJ2-7; clone size: few; CDR3 protein: CASAGFGTEDEQYF; CDR3 DNA: TGTGCCAGTGCCGGTTTCGGGACAGAGGACGAGCAGTACTTC
V gene: TRBV13; D gene: NA; J gene: TRBJ2-1; clone size: NA; CDR3 protein: CASSFGGRVDEQFF; CDR3 DNA: TGTGCCAGCAGCTTCGGCGGCAGGGTAGATGAGCAGTTCTTC
V gene: TRBV6-6; D gene: NA; J gene: TRBJ2-5; clone size: NA; CDR3 protein: CASSPGETQYF; CDR3 DNA: TGTGCCAGCTCACCCGGGGAGACCCAGTACTTC
V gene: TRBV6-5; D gene: NA; J gene: TRBJ2-7; clone size: NA; CDR3 protein: CASGRTATYEQYF; CDR3 DNA: TGTGCCAGCGGGCGAACGGCAACCTACGAGCAGTACTTC
V gene: TRBV19; D gene: TRBD2; J gene: TRBJ2-1; clone size: NA; CDR3 protein: CASSLSGGLSYNEQFF; CDR3 DNA: TGTGCCAGTAGTTTGAGCGGGGGGCTTTCCTACAATGAGCAGTTCTTC
V gene: TRBV5-5; D gene: TRBD1; J gene: TRBJ2-5; clone size: few; CDR3 protein: CASSLTGGETQYF; CDR3 DNA: TGTGCCAGCAGCTTGACAGGGGGGGAGACCCAGTACTTC
V gene: TRBV6-2/TRBV6-3; D gene: NA; J gene: TRBJ1-4; clone size: NA; CDR3 protein: CASSYPVEKLFF; CDR3 DNA: TGTGCCAGCAGTTATCCAGTGGAAAAACTGTTTTTT
V gene: TRBV30; D gene: NA; J gene: TRBJ1-4; clone size: NA; CDR3 protein: CAFSLPFGTNEKLFF; CDR3 DNA: TGTGCCTTCTCTCTACCATTTGGTACTAATGAAAAACTGTTTTTT
V gene: TRBV6-5; D gene: TRBD1; J gene: TRBJ1-6; clone size: NA; CDR3 protein: CASSLGSTGVNSPLHF; CDR3 DNA: TGTGCCAGCAGTTTAGGATCGACAGGGGTAAATTCACCCCTCCACTTT
V gene: TRBV10-2; D gene: NA; J gene: TRBJ1-6; clone size: NA; CDR3 protein: CASSLGTGGGVSYNSPLHF; CDR3 DNA: TGCGCCAGCAGTTTGGGAACAGGTGGTGGGGTCTCCTATAATTCACCCCTCCACTTT
V gene: TRBV30; D gene: TRBD2; J gene: TRBJ2-3; clone size: NA; CDR3 protein: CAWSVQTSGGVRQYF; CDR3 DNA: TGTGCCTGGAGTGTACAAACTAGCGGGGGAGTTCGGCAGTATTTT
V gene: TRBV18; D gene: NA; J gene: TRBJ1-1; clone size: NA; CDR3 protein: CASSDQGQKAFF; CDR3 DNA: TGTGCCAGCTCAGATCAGGGACAAAAAGCTTTCTTT
V gene: TRBV5-4; D gene: TRBD1; J gene: TRBJ1-6; clone size: few; CDR3 protein: CASSLGQGIVTDSPLHF; CDR3 DNA: TGTGCCAGCAGCCTAGGACAGGGAATAGTTACGGATTCACCCCTCCACTTT
V gene: TRBV11-2; D gene: NA; J gene: TRBJ2-5; clone size: NA; CDR3 protein: CASSAVGTHETQYF; CDR3 DNA: TGTGCCAGCAGCGCCGTGGGCACCCACGAGACCCAGTACTTC
V gene: TRBV19; D gene: NA; J gene: TRBJ1-5; clone size: NA; CDR3 protein: CAAGGQPQHF; CDR3 DNA: TGTGCGGCGGGGGGCCAGCCCCAGCATTTT
V gene: TRBV7-6; D gene: NA; J gene: TRBJ2-3; clone size: NA; CDR3 protein: CASSLVGGTDTQYF; CDR3 DNA: TGTGCCAGCAGCTTAGTCGGGGGCACAGATACGCAGTATTTT
V gene: TRBV9; D gene: TRBD2; J gene: TRBJ2-2; clone size: NA; CDR3 protein: CASSPTSGGATGELFF; CDR3 DNA: TGTGCCAGCAGCCCTACTAGCGGGGGAGCCACCGGGGAGCTGTTTTTT
V gene: TRBV7-9; D gene: TRBD1; J gene: TRBJ2-2; clone size: NA; CDR3 protein: CASSSTGGEAGELFF; CDR3 DNA: TGTGCCAGCAGCTCGACAGGGGGCGAGGCCGGGGAGCTGTTTTTT